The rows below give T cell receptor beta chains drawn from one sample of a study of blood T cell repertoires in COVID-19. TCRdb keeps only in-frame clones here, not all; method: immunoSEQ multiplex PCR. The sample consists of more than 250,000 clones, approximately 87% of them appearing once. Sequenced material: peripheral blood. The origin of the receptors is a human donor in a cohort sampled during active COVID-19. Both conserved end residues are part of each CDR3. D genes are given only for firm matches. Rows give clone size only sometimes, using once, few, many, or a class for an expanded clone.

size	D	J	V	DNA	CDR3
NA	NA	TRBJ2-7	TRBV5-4	TGTGCCAGCAGCTTGAGGTGGAGCTCCTACGAGCAGTACTTC	CASSLRWSSYEQYF
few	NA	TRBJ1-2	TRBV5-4	TGTGCCAGCAGCCCGGGGAGGATGAACTATGGCTACACCTTC	CASSPGRMNYGYTF
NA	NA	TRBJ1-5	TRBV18	TGTGCCAGCTCTCCCCATAGCAATCAGCCCCAGCATTTT	CASSPHSNQPQHF
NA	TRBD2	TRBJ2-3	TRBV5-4	TGTGCCAGCAGCTTGAAGAAGACTAGCGGGATTTCAGATACGCAGTATTTT	CASSLKKTSGISDTQYF
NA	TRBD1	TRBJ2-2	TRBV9	TGTGCCAGCAGCCCAGACAGGGTCCGAACCGGGGAGCTGTTTTTT	CASSPDRVRTGELFF
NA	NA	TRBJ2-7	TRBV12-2	TGTGCAAGTCGCTTCTCGGGGGAGGTGGCCTACGAGCAGTACTTC	CASRFSGEVAYEQYF
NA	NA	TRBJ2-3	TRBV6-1	TGTGCCAGCAGTGAAGCGCGCGATACGCAGTATTTT	CASSEARDTQYF
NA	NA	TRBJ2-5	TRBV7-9	TGTGCCAGCAGCTTATCAGGGGTACGGGAGACCCAGTACTTC	CASSLSGVRETQYF
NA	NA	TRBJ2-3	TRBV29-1	TGCAGCGTTGAAGACAGGGGTAGGGATACGCAGTATTTT	CSVEDRGRDTQYF
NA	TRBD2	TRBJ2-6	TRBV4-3	TGCGCCAGCAGCCCACGGGGAGGGGCTGGGGCCAACGTCCTGACTTTC	CASSPRGGAGANVLTF
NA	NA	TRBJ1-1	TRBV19	TGTGCCAGTCGGGGGAGAGAAGCTTTCTTT	CASRGREAFF
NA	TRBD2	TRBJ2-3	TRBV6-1	TGTGCCAGCAGTGGGACTAGCGGGAGTTATAAGAGAGATACGCAGTATTTT	CASSGTSGSYKRDTQYF
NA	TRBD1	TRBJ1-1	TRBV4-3	TGCGCCAGCAGCCAAGCGGGGACAGGGGGTGAAGCTTTCTTT	CASSQAGTGGEAFF
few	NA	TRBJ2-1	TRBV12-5	TGTGCTAGTGGTTTGTTTCTCTTGACAGACACTTACAATGAGCAGTTCTTC	CASGLFLLTDTYNEQFF
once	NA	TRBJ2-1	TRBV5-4	TGTGCCAGCAGCTTGGGAGTCAATGAGCAGTTCTTC	CASSLGVNEQFF
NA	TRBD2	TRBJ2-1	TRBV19	TGTGCCAGTAGTAGCCTAGCGGGGCAAAATGAGCAGTTCTTC	CASSSLAGQNEQFF
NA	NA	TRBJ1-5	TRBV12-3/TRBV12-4	TGTGCCAGCAGTCCGAACAGGGTGCCCCAGCATTTT	CASSPNRVPQHF
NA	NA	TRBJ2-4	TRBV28	TGTGCCAGCAGTTTAGAGACGGGCATTCAGTACTTC	CASSLETGIQYF
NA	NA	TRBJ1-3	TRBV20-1	TGCAGTGCTAGTGACCAGGGGCGGTCTGGAAACACCATATATTTT	CSASDQGRSGNTIYF
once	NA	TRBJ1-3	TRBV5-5	TGTGCCAGCAGCTTCGATCAGGGGAACACCATATATTTT	CASSFDQGNTIYF
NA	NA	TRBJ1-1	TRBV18	TGTGCCAGCTCACCACCGAAAGGGGCGACTGAAGCTTTCTTT	CASSPPKGATEAFF
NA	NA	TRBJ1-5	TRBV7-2	TGTGCCAGCAGCTTATTAGCCGCGCATGGCAATCAGCCCCAGCATTTT	CASSLLAAHGNQPQHF